What follows are 26 T cell receptor beta chains derived from one specimen sequenced in a study of radiation and T cells in renal cell carcinoma. Described time point: blood 2 weeks post-SBRT. Treatment denoted: 15 Gy SBRT to primary tumor, nephrectomy 4 weeks later. Here immunoSEQ multiplex PCR was the method, and the copy in TCRdb shows in-frame clones only, minus some. The sample lists roughly 130,000 clones, about 88% occurring once. The material was blood, obtained from a patient whose treatment included radiotherapy and nephrectomy. These receptors were obtained from an older woman with renal cell carcinoma.

The chain couples TRBV6-1 to TRBJ1-4, with D hard to call. CDR1 and CDR2 from the germline V gene are MNHNS and SASEGT. V was pared by 5 bases and J by 3 bases, with 7 bases between. The CDR3 runs to 13 residues. The CDR3 reads CASSSQANEKLFF. CDR3 DNA: TGTGCCAGCAGTTCCCAGGCTAATGAAAAACTGTTTTTT.

The chain combines TRBV4-3 with TRBJ2-2; 7 positions match TRBD1. CDR1 and CDR2 (germline): LGHNA, YSLEER. CDR3 length: 16 residues. The V and J ends lost 3 bases and 0 bases, in that order; junction bases with no gene match: 4. The CDR3 sequence: CASSQNRGPNTGELFF. As DNA, the CDR3 is TGCGCCAGCAGCCAGAACAGGGGCCCGAACACCGGGGAGCTGTTTTTT.

This CDR3 reads CASSFPGASGNTIYF. The CDR3 DNA reads as TGTGCCAGCAGTTTCCCGGGAGCGTCTGGAAACACCATATATTTT. The V gene is TRBV28, the J gene TRBJ1-3; D uncertain. Germline CDR1 and CDR2: MDHEN and SYDVKM. The CDR3 has 15 amino acids. V was cut by 3 bases and J by 1 base, with 10 bases left in between.

The chain combines TRBV19 with TRBJ2-5; 14 bases match TRBD2. CDR1 LNHDA and CDR2 SQIVND come from the germline V gene (reference sequence). The V segment lost 7 bases and the J segment 5 bases; nucleotides outside the gene matches: 9. The CDR3 spans 16 residues. CDR3 loop: CASTPTSGGAWETQYF. CDR3 DNA sequence: TGTGCCAGTACCCCGACTAGCGGGGGGGCCTGGGAGACCCAGTACTTC.

V is TRBV5-4 and J is TRBJ2-7, with D hard to call. This CDR3 is 14 amino acids long. The germline V gene encodes CDR1 SGHNT and CDR2 YYREEE (reference sequence). With 0 bases removed from V and 2 bases from J, the gap between germline ends came to 9 bases. The chain's CDR3 is CASSLEAGPYEQYF. Here the CDR3 DNA reads TGTGCCAGCAGCTTGGAAGCCGGTCCCTACGAGCAGTACTTC.

The chain joins TRBV11-2 to TRBJ2-5, with TRBD1 matching 10 bases. CDR3 length: 15 amino acids. Germline trimming cut 4 bases from V and 2 bases from J; bases unmatched to any gene: 4. Germline values: CDR1 SGHAT, CDR2 FQNNGV. CDR3 region: CASSSTGGPQETQYF. In nucleotides, the CDR3 is TGTGCCAGCAGCTCGACAGGGGGCCCTCAAGAGACCCAGTACTTC. Drawing the rest from reference TRBV11-2 and TRBJ2-5, the complete variable domain is EAGVAQSPRYKIIEKRQSVAFWCNPISGHATLYWYQQILGQGPKLLIQFQNNGVVDDSQLPKDRFSAERLKGVDSTLKIQPAKLEDSAVYLCASSSTGGPQETQYFGPGTRLLVL.

The chain uses TRBV4-2 and TRBJ2-7; D possibly matches TRBD1 or TRBD2 (6 bases each). Trimming removed 0 bases at V and 0 bases at J, with 12 bases between. CDR3 length: 16 amino acids. The V gene's germline CDR1 is LGHNA and CDR2 YNFKEQ. The CDR3: CASSQDKGGNSYEQYF. The CDR3 DNA is TGTGCCAGCAGCCAAGATAAAGGGGGGAACTCCTACGAGCAGTACTTC.

The chain links TRBV5-1 to TRBJ2-3; D is tentatively TRBD1 or TRBD2 (5 bases each). V gave up 3 bases and J gave up 4 bases, with 9 bases separating them. CDR1 and CDR2 (germline): SGHRS, YFSETQ. CDR3 size: 13 residues. The chain's CDR3 is CASSSMGADTQYF. The CDR3 region has the DNA TGCGCCAGCAGCTCGATGGGGGCAGATACGCAGTATTTT.

This CDR3 reads CASSFRQGLQETQYF. The CDR3 nucleotides read TGTGCCAGTAGTTTCAGACAGGGTCTCCAAGAGACCCAGTACTTC. V gene TRBV19 combines with J gene TRBJ2-5, with TRBD1 matching 7 bases. The V gene end was trimmed by 5 bases and the J gene end by 1 base; junction bases not matched to a gene: 7. Per the germline V gene, CDR1 is LNHDA and CDR2 is SQIVND (reference sequence). CDR3 size: 15 residues.

The chain combines TRBV9 with TRBJ2-3; no clear D. The V end lost 0 bases, the J end lost 3 bases, and 2 bases lay between the germline ends. The CDR3 covers 12 residues. Germline loops: CDR1 SGDLS, CDR2 YYNGEE. Here the CDR3 DNA reads TGTGCCAGCAGCGTAGCAACAGATACGCAGTATTTT. This gives the protein CASSVATDTQYF.

This chain connects TRBV5-4 to TRBJ1-1, with 9 bases fitting TRBD1. Unmatched junction bases numbered 1, after V lost 2 bases and J lost 5 bases. There are 13 residues in the CDR3. The V gene's germline CDR1 is SGHNT and CDR2 YYREEE (reference sequence). The CDR3 spells CASSFDRGTEAFF. In nucleotides, the CDR3 is TGTGCCAGCAGCTTTGACAGGGGGACTGAAGCTTTCTTT.

This chain joins TRBV5-1 and TRBJ1-2; 7 bases agree with TRBD1. V shed 4 bases and J 8 bases; nucleotides not matched to a gene: 8. CDR3 length: 13 amino acids. The germline gives CDR1 SGHRS, CDR2 YFSETQ. The CDR3 loop is CASSPGTDSGYTF. DNA for the CDR3: TGCGCCAGCAGCCCCGGGACAGACTCAGGCTACACCTTC.

This clone was picked up a small number of times. Different DNA sequences within this sample yield the same CDR3. The gene calls are TRBV7-2 and TRBJ2-5, with 11 nucleotides matching TRBD2. This CDR3 is 16 amino acids long. Per the germline V gene, CDR1 is SGHTA and CDR2 is FQGNSA. V lost 1 base and J lost 2; bases outside the gene matches: 3. Written as DNA, the CDR3 is TGTGCCAGCAGCTTAGGATCTAGCGGGGGGCAAGAGACCCAGTACTTC. This encodes CASSLGSSGGQETQYF. Complete variable domain (other parts from reference TRBV7-2 and TRBJ2-5): GAGVSQSPSNKVTEKGKDVELRCDPISGHTALYWYRQSLGQGLEFLIYFQGNSAPDKSGLPSDRFSAERTGGSVSTLTIQRTQQEDSAVYLCASSLGSSGGQETQYFGPGTRLLVL.

The gene calls are TRBV6-1 and TRBJ2-7; D is undetermined. Germline assignment: CDR1 MNHNS and CDR2 SASEGT. The CDR3 spans 14 residues. The V end was cut by 2 bases, the J end by 2 bases, with 10 bases between. The CDR3, as DNA: TGTGCCAGCAGTGAATGGGCAGCCCCCTACGAGCAGTACTTC. Translating gives CASSEWAAPYEQYF.

This clone was seen just once. This chain connects TRBV18 to TRBJ1-1; D is uncertain. CDR1 KGHSH and CDR2 LQKENI come from the germline V gene. The CDR3 loop spans 14 amino acids. The V gene lost 3 bases and the J gene lost 1 base, with 9 bases spanning the gap. DNA for the CDR3: TGTGCCAGCTCACCCGAAATTCGGAACACTGAAGCTTTCTTT. Amino acids: CASSPEIRNTEAFF. Full variable domain (rest looked up from reference TRBV18 and TRBJ1-1): NAGVMQNPRHLVRRRGQEARLRCSPMKGHSHVYWYRQLPEEGLKFMVYLQKENIIDESGMPKERFSAEFPKEGPSILRIQQVVRGDSAAYFCASSPEIRNTEAFFGQGTRLTVV.

This chain uses TRBV18 with TRBJ1-1, with D hard to call. Trimming took 3 bases from V and 1 from J, leaving 9 bases between them. CDR1 and CDR2 (germline): KGHSH, LQKENI. The CDR3 sequence is 14 residues long. The DNA of the CDR3 is TGTGCCAGCTCACCCATGGACCGGAACACTGAAGCTTTCTTT. This sequence encodes CASSPMDRNTEAFF.

V and J are TRBV5-1 and TRBJ1-3, with D unclear. The V and J ends lost 5 bases and 1 base respectively, with 7 bases between them. CDR1 is SGHRS, CDR2 YFSETQ, per germline. This CDR3 is built from 13 residues. Written as DNA, the CDR3 is TGCGCCAGCAGTGATGGGTCTGGAAACACCATATATTTT. Protein: CASSDGSGNTIYF.

The gene calls are TRBV30 and TRBJ1-2, with a tentative D call TRBD1 (6 bases). CDR1 is GTSNPN and CDR2 is SVGIG in the germline V gene (reference sequence). The CDR3 totals 12 residues. Trimming left V 8 bases short and J 7 bases short, with 17 bases between. This CDR3 reads CALLGGASGYTF. The CDR3 DNA sequence: TGTGCCCTTTTGGGGGGCGCCTCTGGCTACACCTTC.

V usage is TRBV28 and J usage is TRBJ2-1, with TRBD2 matching 10 bases. The V segment lost 6 bases and the J segment 0 bases; nucleotides outside the gene matches: 5. CDR1 and CDR2 (germline): MDHEN, SYDVKM. The CDR3 runs to 16 residues. The CDR3 DNA reads as TGTGCCAGCAGGGGTAGCGGGGGGAGCTCCTACAATGAGCAGTTCTTC. Translating gives CASRGSGGSSYNEQFF.

The chain couples TRBV5-4 to TRBJ2-3; TRBD2 is a possible D gene (5 bases). Looked up from germline, CDR1 is SGHNT and CDR2 is YYREEE (reference sequence). V was shortened by 1 base and J by 2 bases, with 8 bases between the two germline ends. The CDR3 runs to 14 residues. This chain's CDR3 is CASSLKGVTDTQYF. DNA for the CDR3: TGTGCCAGCAGCTTGAAGGGAGTCACAGATACGCAGTATTTT.

This chain connects TRBV9 to TRBJ2-1, with 14 bases lining up with TRBD2. Trimming at V came to 3 bases and at J to 4 bases, leaving 3 bases not matched to a gene. Per germline, CDR1 SGDLS and CDR2 YYNGEE. The CDR3 loop spans 16 amino acids. CDR3 nucleotide sequence: TGTGCCAGCAGCGCGGGGACTAGCGGGGGTTACAATGAGCAGTTCTTC. Translating it yields CASSAGTSGGYNEQFF.

The V call is TRBV5-5, the J call TRBJ1-1, with D unclear. Trimming left V 0 bases short and J 0 bases short, with 9 bases between. The CDR3 has 15 amino acids. The germline CDR1 and CDR2 sequences are SGHKS and YYEKEE (reference sequence). The CDR3 region has the DNA TGTGCCAGCAGCTTGGACCCAGCAATGAACACTGAAGCTTTCTTT. Translating gives CASSLDPAMNTEAFF.

The chain employs TRBV28 and TRBJ1-2, with D unresolved. Trimming removed 4 bases at V and 2 bases at J, with 14 bases between. Germline V gene data show CDR1 as MDHEN and CDR2 as SYDVKM. CDR3 length: 15 amino acids. As DNA, the CDR3 is TGTGCCAGCAGTTCCGATGGGGAGTCCAACTATGGCTACACCTTC. This translates into CASSSDGESNYGYTF.

The rearrangement uses TRBV10-3 and TRBJ1-2, with 7 bases matching TRBD1. CDR3 length equals 13 residues. Germline CDR1 ENHRY, CDR2 SYGVKD. Trimming at V came to 4 bases and at J to 5 bases, leaving 4 bases not matched to a gene. CDR3: CAISGDSTYGYTF. CDR3 coding DNA: TGTGCCATCAGTGGGGACAGCACATATGGCTACACCTTC.

The chain uses TRBV19 and TRBJ1-2, with no clear D. The ends were cut back, 1 base at V and 3 bases at J, with 6 bases in the middle. From germline, CDR1 is LNHDA and CDR2 SQIVND (reference sequence). The CDR3 length is 13 residues. The DNA of the CDR3 is TGTGCCAGTAGTATAGGCACCTACTATGGCTACACCTTC. Encoded protein: CASSIGTYYGYTF.

The J gene is TRBJ1-3, the V gene TRBV30; possible D gene TRBD1, 6 bases. CDR3 length: 13 amino acids. Germline V CDR1 and CDR2: GTSNPN, SVGIG (reference sequence). V was pared by 6 bases and J by 7 bases, with 16 bases between. Here the CDR3 reads CACRTGPRNTIYF. The CDR3 bases are TGTGCCTGCCGTACAGGGCCCCGGAACACCATATATTTT. Full variable domain (missing parts from reference TRBV30 and TRBJ1-3): SQTIHQWPATLVQPVGSPLSLECTVEGTSNPNLYWYRQAAGRGLQLLFYSVGIGQISSEVPQNLSASRPQDRQFILSSKKLLLSDSGFYLCACRTGPRNTIYFGEGSWLTVV.